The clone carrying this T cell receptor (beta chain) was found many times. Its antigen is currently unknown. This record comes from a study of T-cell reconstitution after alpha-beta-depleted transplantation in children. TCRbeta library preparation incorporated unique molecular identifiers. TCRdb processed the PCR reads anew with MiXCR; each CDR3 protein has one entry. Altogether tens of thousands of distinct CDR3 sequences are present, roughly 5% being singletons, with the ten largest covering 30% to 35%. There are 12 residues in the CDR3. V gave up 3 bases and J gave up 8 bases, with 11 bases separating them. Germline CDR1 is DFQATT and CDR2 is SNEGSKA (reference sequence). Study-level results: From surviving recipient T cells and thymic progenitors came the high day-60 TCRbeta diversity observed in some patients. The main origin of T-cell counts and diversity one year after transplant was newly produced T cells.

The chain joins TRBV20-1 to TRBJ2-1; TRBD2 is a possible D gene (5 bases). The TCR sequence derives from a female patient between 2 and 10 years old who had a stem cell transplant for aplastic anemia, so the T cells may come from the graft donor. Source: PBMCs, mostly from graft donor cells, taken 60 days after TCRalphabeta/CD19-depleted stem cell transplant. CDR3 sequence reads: CSASGEIHEQFF. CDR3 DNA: TGCAGTGCTAGCGGGGAAATCCATGAGCAGTTCTTC.